These 13 T cell receptor beta chains came from one sample sequenced in a study of T-cell reconstitution after alpha-beta-depleted transplantation in children. Unique molecular identifiers were incorporated when the TCRbeta library was constructed. One entry per CDR3 protein results from TCRdb running MiXCR on the PCR reads. The sample yields about 100,000 distinct CDR3 sequences, 7.5% to 9% seen once. Sample: PBMCs, taken before TCRalphabeta/CD19-depleted stem cell transplant. These receptors were collected from a boy aged 2 to 9 with acute lymphoblastic leukemia, due to receive a stem cell transplant.

This clonotype has ten or more counts. The CDR3 loop is CASSVEGHNYGYTF. The CDR3 DNA sequence: TGTGCCAGCAGCGTAGAAGGACATAACTATGGCTACACCTTC. This chain uses TRBV9 with TRBJ1-2; D is possibly TRBD1 (5 bases). Germline V gene data show CDR1 as SGDLS and CDR2 as YYNGEE. Trimming removed 0 bases at V and 1 base at J, with 7 bases between. The CDR3 extends over 14 amino acids.

V usage is TRBV7-9 and J usage is TRBJ1-1; 7 bases align to TRBD1. The CDR3 loop spans 14 amino acids. Germline CDR1 reads SEHNR; CDR2 reads FQNEAQ (reference sequence). The ends lost 5 bases at V and 6 bases at J; junction bases unmatched: 9. The CDR3 bases are TGTGCCAGCAGCGCAGTACAGGGGTCCGCTGAAGCTTTCTTT. Translated, it gives CASSAVQGSAEAFF.

This clonotype came up many times. The V gene is TRBV18, the J gene TRBJ1-5; 9 bases match TRBD1. V dropped 0 bases and J dropped 6; count of bases not matched to a gene: 3. Germline values: CDR1 KGHSH, CDR2 LQKENI. There are 15 residues in the CDR3. The CDR3 region has the DNA TGTGCCAGCTCACCACCAGGGACAGGGAGTCAGCCCCAGCATTTT. Translated: CASSPPGTGSQPQHF.

Notes on this clonotype: Sequence at one end of the junction differs from germline and may be a read error. V gene TRBV3-1 combines with J gene TRBJ1-2; tentative D call: TRBD1 (6 bases). The CDR3 is 17 amino acids. Germline CDR1 reads LGHDT; CDR2 reads YNNKEL (reference sequence). The chain's CDR3 is CACSQEGRGPANYGYTF. For the CDR3, the DNA is TGTGCCTGCAGCCAAGAGGGCAGGGGACCTGCTAACTATGGCTACACCTTC.

This clonotype turned up a few times. The chain recombines TRBV20-1 with TRBJ2-7, with 9 nucleotides matching TRBD2. Per germline, CDR1 DFQATT and CDR2 SNEGSKA (reference sequence). V lost 5 bases, J lost 0 bases, and 11 bases stayed unmatched. The CDR3 extends over 16 amino acids. CDR3 bases: TGCAGTGCTGACACACTAGCGGGTCTCAACTCCTACGAGCAGTACTTC. Translated, it gives CSADTLAGLNSYEQYF.

The CDR3 spells CASSQAVRSGGNQPQHF. CDR3 nucleotide sequence: TGTGCCAGCAGCCAAGCTGTTCGGAGCGGCGGCAATCAGCCCCAGCATTTT. This sequence joins TRBV4-2 and TRBJ1-5, with D hard to call. Trimming pared 1 base from V and 2 bases from J, leaving 15 bases between. Germline CDR1 LGHNA, CDR2 YNFKEQ. This CDR3 comprises 17 residues.

The table lists this clonotype with many counts. The chain recombines TRBV5-1 with TRBJ2-2; tentatively, D is TRBD1 or TRBD2 (6 bases each). The CDR3 covers 13 residues. Germline CDR1 SGHRS, CDR2 YFSETQ. V was cut by 6 bases and J by 4 bases, with 10 bases left in between. This chain's CDR3 is CASTGAGTGELFF. The CDR3 DNA is TGCGCCAGCACGGGGGCTGGCACCGGGGAGCTGTTTTTT.

This clonotype was observed many times. The chain is built from TRBV5-1 and TRBJ1-1; D not certain. V was shortened by 0 bases and J by 0 bases, with 12 bases between the two germline ends. The germline gives CDR1 SGHRS, CDR2 YFSETQ. This CDR3 comprises 16 residues. The CDR3 DNA reads TGCGCCAGCAGCTTGGTGCTGGGCCCGATGAACACTGAAGCTTTCTTT. Encoded protein: CASSLVLGPMNTEAFF.

The chain has TRBV11-3 and TRBJ1-5, with TRBD1 identical over 10 bases. V was clipped by 8 bases and J by 5 bases; unmatched bases: 9. The germline CDR1 and CDR2 sequences are SGHNT and YENEEA. This CDR3 has 15 amino acids. The CDR3 sequence: CASDFRDRGYQPQHF. The CDR3 bases are TGTGCCAGCGATTTCCGGGACAGGGGTTATCAGCCCCAGCATTTT.

V is TRBV28 and J is TRBJ1-2; TRBD1 agrees at 7 bases. The J segment lost 8 bases and the V segment lost 6 bases, leaving 6 bases of the junction unmatched. Germline loops: CDR1 MDHEN, CDR2 SYDVKM. CDR3 length equals 12 residues. CDR3 DNA: TGTGCCAGCAGGGTTGGAGGGGGCGGCTACACCTTC. Protein product: CASRVGGGGYTF.

This clonotype has a count of ten or more. The CDR3 here is CASSPFLLDRGQYF. For the CDR3, the DNA is TGTGCCAGCAGTCCGTTTCTACTAGACAGGGGGCAGTACTTC. This chain links TRBV28 with TRBJ2-7, with 8 bases aligning to TRBD1. Per germline, CDR1 MDHEN and CDR2 SYDVKM. This CDR3 is 14 amino acids long. Unmatched junction bases numbered 12, after V lost 5 bases and J lost 9 bases.

The sample holds a few counts of this clonotype. The chain has TRBV5-1 and TRBJ2-5; the D is unclear. The CDR3 sequence is 16 residues long. V was pared by 0 bases and J by 2 bases, with 14 bases between. In germline, CDR1 is SGHRS, CDR2 YFSETQ. CDR3 sequence reads: CASSLAYRGAQETQYF. In DNA, the CDR3 is TGCGCCAGCAGCTTGGCTTACAGAGGAGCACAAGAGACCCAGTACTTC. Variable domain in full (rest from reference TRBV5-1 and TRBJ2-5): KAGVTQTPRYLIKTRGQQVTLSCSPISGHRSVSWYQQTPGQGLQFLFEYFSETQRNKGNFPGRFSGRQFSNSRSEMNVSTLELGDSALYLCASSLAYRGAQETQYFGPGTRLLVL.

This clonotype was observed many times. This chain connects TRBV4-2 to TRBJ2-2; D remains unclear. Trimming pared 4 bases from V and 5 bases from J, leaving 8 bases between. Germline CDR1 and CDR2: LGHNA and YNFKEQ. The CDR3 consists of 13 residues. Written as DNA, the CDR3 is TGTGCCAGCAGCCGCAGAGGTACCGGGGAGCTGTTTTTT. Translation gives CASSRRGTGELFF.